Following are 27 T cell receptor beta chains from one sample sequenced in a study of breast tumors, draining lymph nodes, adjacent tissues (dated by TCRdb to about 2016). The library was produced with multiplex PCR. Sequencing relied on an Illumina HiSeq 2000. TCRdb reworked the public reads: Q25 trimming with fastp, MiXCR clone assembly, productive beta chains retained. CDR3 protein duplicates are merged, each entry listing the most common genes and DNA. The sample table holds about 180,000 distinct CDR3 sequences, of which 30% to 35% were seen once. Around 4.5% of the sample rests with the top ten. The lymph node samples were taken from the axillary draining lymph nodes of breast cancer patients. Sequences were obtained from axillary lymph node tissue. These receptors were collected from a female donor with breast cancer. Some clones in this sample may be carry-over from other donors' samples.

This clonotype was detected a few times. A much larger clone sits a single nucleotide away, making a read error possible. The chain combines TRBV13 with TRBJ2-5; TRBD1 matches 8 bases. The CDR3 length is 15 residues. Germline CDR1 reads PRHDT; CDR2 reads FYEKMQ (reference sequence). V was pared by 0 bases and J by 5 bases, with 5 bases of the junction left unmatched. CDR3 region: CASSLGTGEAETQYF. CDR3 coding DNA: TGTGCCAGCAGCTTAGGGACAGGGGAGGCGGAGACCCAGTACTTC.

This clonotype was recorded at least ten times. V and J are TRBV7-9 and TRBJ2-7; 9 bases line up with TRBD1. The germline V gene encodes CDR1 SEHNR and CDR2 FQNEAQ (reference sequence). The CDR3 has 15 amino acids. The V segment lost 1 base and the J segment 4 bases; nucleotides outside the gene matches: 5. The CDR3 region has the DNA TGTGCCAGCAGCTTAGGGTATGGGACAGGGTACGAGCAGTACTTC. Its protein is CASSLGYGTGYEQYF.

The chain uses TRBV3-1 and TRBJ2-3; 11 positions agree with TRBD2. V dropped 4 bases and J dropped 1; count of bases not matched to a gene: 4. This CDR3 comprises 16 residues. Germline assignment: CDR1 LGHDT and CDR2 YNNKEL (reference sequence). CDR3 DNA: TGTGCCAGCAGCCTACTAGCGGGAGTCCGCACAGATACGCAGTATTTT. Its protein product is CASSLLAGVRTDTQYF.

This clonotype was seen at least ten times. The DNA for the CDR3 is TGTGCCAGCAGCGGTGGGTTTAGCGCAAACACCATATATTTT. This sequence encodes CASSGGFSANTIYF. This chain uses TRBV9 with TRBJ1-3; D is unclear. The CDR3 has 14 amino acids. Trimming pared 3 bases from V and 6 bases from J, leaving 13 bases between. CDR1 is SGDLS and CDR2 is YYNGEE in the germline V gene.

This chain connects TRBV20-1 to TRBJ1-1; TRBD1 is a possible D gene (5 bases). Per germline, CDR1 DFQATT and CDR2 SNEGSKA (reference sequence). CDR3 length equals 12 residues. Trimming shortened V by 5 bases and J by 4 bases, and 11 bases separated the two germline ends. CDR3 nucleotide sequence: TGCAGTGCTGGGGACGGCGGCACTGAAGCTTTCTTT. Translation gives CSAGDGGTEAFF.

This clonotype showed up many times. The J gene is TRBJ1-6, the V gene TRBV5-8; D remains ambiguous. The CDR3 is made up of 15 amino acids. V gave up 1 base and J gave up 7 bases, with 12 bases separating them. Germline V gene data show CDR1 as SGHTS and CDR2 as YDEGEE. This chain's CDR3 is CASSLWQALNSPLHF. The CDR3 DNA reads as TGTGCCAGCAGCTTGTGGCAGGCACTAAATTCACCCCTCCACTTT.

In this sample, this clonotype turned up many times. The rearrangement links TRBV27 to TRBJ2-7; a weak D match, TRBD2 (6 bases). V gave up 5 bases and J gave up 5 bases, with 16 bases separating them. This CDR3 is built from 14 residues. Germline lookup yields CDR1 MNHEY and CDR2 SMNVEV (reference sequence). CDR3 loop: CASSQQGLPHEQYF. The CDR3 DNA sequence: TGTGCCAGCAGTCAGCAGGGACTCCCGCACGAGCAGTACTTC.

This clonotype was detected ten times or more. The chain has TRBV5-6 and TRBJ1-3; D possibly corresponds to TRBD1 (5 bases). The CDR3 is made up of 17 amino acids. With 3 bases removed from V and 0 bases from J, the gap between germline ends came to 16 bases. In germline, CDR1 is SGHDT, CDR2 YYEEEE. The CDR3 is CASSWKTDSHSGNTIYF. In DNA, the CDR3 is TGTGCCAGCAGCTGGAAGACTGACAGCCACTCTGGAAACACCATATATTTT.

This clonotype occurred many times. V is TRBV5-8 and J is TRBJ1-2, with D possibly TRBD1 on 5 matching bases. Germline CDR1 reads SGHTS; CDR2 reads YDEGEE. The CDR3 is 21 residues long. The V end was cut by 1 base, the J end by 1 base, with 29 bases between. CDR3 amino acids: CASSLLGALGHRGDGNYGYTF. DNA for the CDR3: TGTGCCAGCAGCTTGTTAGGGGCGCTCGGCCACAGAGGCGATGGTAACTATGGCTACACCTTC.

A word on this clonotype: A junction end diverges from the germline sequence, so it may reflect a read error. This rearrangement joins TRBV28 to TRBJ2-5, with TRBD2 matching 11 bases. The CDR3 runs 17 residues. Germline V gene lookup returns CDR1 MDHEN and CDR2 SYDVKM. The CDR3 sequence is CASSPMTSGEYQETQHF. For the CDR3, the DNA is TGTGCCAGCAGTCCAATGACTAGCGGGGAATACCAAGAGACCCAGCACTTC.

This clonotype occurred many times. The chain has TRBV7-9 and TRBJ2-5; D might be TRBD2 (5 bases). This CDR3 contains 14 residues. Germline V CDR1 and CDR2: SEHNR, FQNEAQ (reference sequence). Trimming removed 3 bases from V and 2 bases from J, with 10 bases in between. The CDR3 sequence is CASSFLAAQETQYF. The DNA for the CDR3 is TGTGCCAGCAGCTTCCTAGCCGCACAAGAGACCCAGTACTTC.

In its sample, this clonotype was seen many times. V usage is TRBV6-5 and J usage is TRBJ1-4; D is unresolved. The CDR3 spans 15 residues. Trimming took 2 bases from V and 1 from J, leaving 8 bases between them. Germline V gene lookup returns CDR1 MNHEY and CDR2 SVGAGI. The CDR3 loop reads CASSYGGLTNEKLFF. CDR3 coding DNA: TGTGCCAGCAGTTACGGAGGGTTAACTAATGAAAAACTGTTTTTT.

This clonotype was recorded only once. V gene TRBV7-9 combines with J gene TRBJ1-1; D possibly corresponds to TRBD1 (5 bases). Trimming took 6 bases from V and 7 from J, leaving 18 bases between them. The CDR3 spans 14 residues. Germline V gene sequence: CDR1 SEHNR, CDR2 FQNEAQ (reference sequence). The CDR3 DNA sequence: TGTGCCAGCAGTTCAACTGGGGGACTGTTTGAAGCTTTCTTT. Translated, it gives CASSSTGGLFEAFF.

The chain is built from TRBV10-3 and TRBJ2-2; TRBD1 might be the D (5 bases). Germline V gene lookup returns CDR1 ENHRY and CDR2 SYGVKD. V was clipped by 6 bases and J by 11 bases, with 19 bases between them. The CDR3 consists of 14 residues. CDR3 bases: TGTGCCATCAGGGCAGGGCCCGATCCGCGAGAGCTGTTTTTT. Amino acids: CAIRAGPDPRELFF.

Comment on this clonotype: The junction departs from germline at one end; a sequencing error may be responsible. The chain couples TRBV20-1 to TRBJ2-7, with TRBD1 matching over 10 bases. This CDR3 has 12 amino acids. The germline V gene has CDR1 DFQATT and CDR2 SNEGSKA (reference sequence). The CDR3 region has the DNA TGCAGTGCTCCGGACAGGGGGAACGAGCACTACTTC. As protein: CSAPDRGNEHYF.

This clonotype was recorded at least ten times. The rearrangement joins TRBV15 to TRBJ2-1; a weak D match, TRBD1 (5 bases). The CDR3 contains 13 residues. The germline V gene has CDR1 LNHNV and CDR2 YYDKDF (reference sequence). The ends were cut back, 9 bases at V and 2 bases at J, with 11 bases in the middle. The CDR3 DNA follows: TGTGCCACAAAACAGGACGCCTACAATGAGCAGTTCTTC. Its translation is CATKQDAYNEQFF.

Concerning this clonotype: This sequence may be a read error, since a much larger clone differs from it by one base. The chain has TRBV19 and TRBJ2-1, with 7 bases that match TRBD2. The germline CDR1 and CDR2 sequences are LNHDA and SQIVND (reference sequence). This CDR3 region has 15 residues. CDR3 DNA: TGTGCCAGTAGTAAGGGAGGGAGCTCCTACAATGCGCAGTTCTTC. It translates to CASSKGGSSYNAQFF.

The table lists this clonotype with many counts. CDR3 residues: CARRDREGLFEQYF. The CDR3 DNA sequence: TGTGCCAGAAGGGACAGGGAAGGTTTATTTGAGCAGTACTTC. The chain joins TRBV2 to TRBJ2-7; 9 nucleotides agree with TRBD1. The CDR3 length is 14 residues. The V gene end was trimmed by 9 bases and the J gene end by 7 bases; junction bases not matched to a gene: 13. Germline values: CDR1 SNHLY, CDR2 FYNNEI.

The chain carries TRBV10-3 and TRBJ2-5, with TRBD2 matching over 13 bases. V lost 6 bases to trimming and J lost 1 base; unmatched junction nucleotides: 5. Germline CDR1 and CDR2: ENHRY and SYGVKD. This CDR3 is 16 amino acids long. In DNA form, the CDR3 reads TGTGCCATCAGCGTCACTAGCGGGGGGGCCCAAGAGACCCAGTACTTC. Its protein is CAISVTSGGAQETQYF.

This clonotype was counted ten times or more. The rearrangement links TRBV5-1 to TRBJ1-3; tentatively, D is TRBD1 (6 bases). This CDR3 contains 15 residues. From germline, CDR1 is SGHRS and CDR2 YFSETQ. The V gene lost 0 bases and the J gene lost 8 bases, with 15 bases spanning the gap. The CDR3 DNA is TGCGCCAGCAGCTTGGGCCAGGGGAGAACAGACACCATATATTTT. Residues: CASSLGQGRTDTIYF.

Remarks on this clonotype: Being one base from a much bigger clone, this may be a read error. V gene TRBV6-2 or TRBV6-3 combines with J gene TRBJ1-6; D gene ambiguous. The CDR3 consists of 13 residues. Germline CDR1 and CDR2: MNHEY and SVGEGT. V was clipped by 1 base and J by 11 bases, with 9 bases between them. This CDR3 reads CASSYFQNPPLHF. In DNA form, the CDR3 reads TGTGCCAGCAGTTACTTCCAAAATCCACCCCTCCACTTT.

This clonotype was seen at least ten times. The chain is built from TRBV4-1 and TRBJ1-2; D is possibly TRBD1 (5 bases). CDR3 length: 15 residues. The V end was cut by 1 base, the J end by 0 bases, with 9 bases between. Per germline, CDR1 MGHRA and CDR2 YSYEKL. CDR3 region: CASSQGGIPNYGYTF. Here the CDR3 DNA reads TGCGCCAGCAGCCAAGGGGGCATTCCTAACTATGGCTACACCTTC.

This clonotype was counted a single time. The gene calls are TRBV7-8 and TRBJ2-7, with TRBD1 as a possible D gene (5 bases). The ends were cut back, 5 bases at V and 3 bases at J, with 14 bases in the middle. The germline V gene encodes CDR1 SGHVS and CDR2 FQNEAQ. The CDR3 spans 14 residues. The CDR3, as DNA: TGTGCCAGCAGCCCGCCTGGGGCCCTCTACGAGCAGTACTTC. This codes for CASSPPGALYEQYF.

This chain connects TRBV5-6 to TRBJ2-1; D could derive from TRBD1 or TRBD2 (5 bases each). The CDR3 runs 16 residues. V gave up 1 base and J gave up 0 bases, with 11 bases separating them. Germline V gene data show CDR1 as SGHDT and CDR2 as YYEEEE. Written as DNA, the CDR3 is TGTGCCAGCAGCTTGTGGGGGACGGGCTCCTACAATGAGCAGTTCTTC. The encoded protein is CASSLWGTGSYNEQFF.

With regard to this clonotype: This CDR3 fails to terminate in the conserved phenylalanine or tryptophan, so it likely reflects a read error. The DNA is omitted, as the CDR3 cannot be located on it reliably, and the CDR3 follows TCRdb's listing. The CDR3 protein is CSASSIYGYTFGS. This chain joins TRBV20-1 and TRBJ2-5. The CDR3 is 13 amino acids long, termini counted. Looked up from germline, CDR1 is DFQATT and CDR2 is SNEGSKA (reference sequence).

This clonotype came up many times. The rearrangement uses TRBV7-3 and TRBJ2-1, with TRBD1 matching over 8 bases. The junction had 10 bases not matched to a gene; V was cut back by 5 bases and J by 4 bases. The CDR3 covers 16 residues. Germline V gives CDR1 SGHTA, CDR2 FQGTGA. The chain's CDR3 is CASSLRTGRGYNEQFF. The CDR3 bases are TGTGCCAGCAGCCTTCGGACAGGGAGAGGTTACAATGAGCAGTTCTTC.

The table lists this clonotype with many counts. The chain uses TRBV19 and TRBJ2-7; D not certain. With 6 bases removed from V and 4 bases from J, the gap between germline ends came to 13 bases. Germline V gene lookup returns CDR1 LNHDA and CDR2 SQIVND (reference sequence). CDR3 length equals 13 residues. CDR3 loop: CASSWGNDYEQYF. The DNA for the CDR3 is TGTGCCAGTAGCTGGGGAAACGATTACGAGCAGTACTTC.